This TCR beta chain was obtained from a study of beta chain features in type 1 diabetes. Study in general: The patient and healthy donor groups were comparable for age, gender and cell yields. Examination spanned about 110 million sorted cells from all samples.

Regarding this clone: As yet, its antigen is unknown.

Study outcomes and limitations: Moderate yet significant TCRB CDR3 shortening was seen in Type 1 diabetes patients in all four CD4+ subsets.

TCRB transcripts that were expressed got sequenced, as all of the isolated RNA had been reverse transcribed. The read count averaged roughly 4 million across naive, central memory and regulatory T cell samples. The protocol was immunoSEQ multiplex PCR, while the TCRdb copy is restricted to in-frame clones and leaves out a portion. The data show 310,000 or so clones, 15% seen once. Trimming took 0 bases from V and 12 from J; bases not matched to a gene: 6. CDR1 and CDR2 (germline): SGHTA, FQGNSA. There are 14 residues in the CDR3. Central memory, naive, regulatory and stem cell-like memory CD4+ cells were sorted by CD45RO/CCR7/CD25/CD127/CD95/CD27.

What was sequenced was naive CD4+ T cells from blood. This receptor was taken from a man aged 18 to 30 with type 1 diabetes. The rearrangement uses TRBV7-2 and TRBJ2-1; 9 nucleotides agree with TRBD1. The CDR3 DNA follows: TGTGCCAGCAGCTTAGCGGGACAGGGAAGGGGGCAGTTCTTC. This translates into CASSLAGQGRGQFF.